The text below deals with one TCR beta chain. Its antigen is not known. The data originate from a study of PD-1 blockade in classical Hodgkin lymphoma. Whole-study results and caveats: Lower baseline TCR diversity was reported for newly diagnosed patients than for healthy donors.

Data came from immunoSEQ multiplex PCR; TCRdb stores just in-frame clones and leaves some out. The table shows about 33,000 clones, with 90% to 95% occurring only once. The CDR3 spans 12 residues. Trimming stripped 0 bases from V and 8 bases from J, with 6 bases between. From germline, CDR1 is SGHRS and CDR2 YFSETQ. Described time point: newly diagnosed, previously untreated cHL patient sample. This chain joins TRBV5-1 and TRBJ2-1; D gene uncertain. This TCR derives from a human donor with classical Hodgkin lymphoma. Sequenced sample: peripheral blood mononuclear cells (PBMCs). As DNA, the CDR3 is TGCGCCAGCAGCTTGGGCTCGGATGAGCAGTTCTTC. This codes for CASSLGSDEQFF.